This TCR beta chain was identified during a study of CD8+CD57+ T cells in acquired aplastic anemia. The sequenced patients had an expansion of CD8+CD57+ cells seen by flow cytometry. The TCR beta profiling, which covered VDJ combination and CDR3 sequence, was carried out using genomic DNA as the template. TCRdb reprocessed the reads via MiXCR and lists one record per CDR3 protein. This table holds around 220,000 distinct CDR3 sequences, under 55% found once. Germline loops: CDR1 SGDLS, CDR2 YYNGEE. Trimming took off 5 bases at V and 4 bases at J, with 13 bases between the two ends. There are 14 residues in the CDR3.

This chain links TRBV9 with TRBJ1-3, with a possible D match to TRBD1 (5 bases). The TCR originated in a human donor with aplastic anemia. The sample comprised sorted CD4+, CD8+, or CD8+CD57+ T cells (not recorded which) from PBMCs. The CDR3 nucleotides are TGTGCCAGCAGTCGGATAGGGGTAGGAAACACCATATATTTT. It encodes CASSRIGVGNTIYF.